This TCR beta chain was recovered during a study of human T cells and chemical hapten exposure. TCRdb reprocessed the RACE reads via MiXCR and lists one record per CDR3 protein. The table has roughly 100,000 distinct CDR3 sequences, about 8.9% seen once; the top ten hold about 3.5%. The germline gives CDR1 SGHVS, CDR2 FNYEAQ. V was pared by 1 base and J by 3 bases, with 14 bases between. This CDR3 spans 16 amino acids. Described time point: pre-sensitization, week 0. The treatment here: therapeutic diphenylcyclopropenone sensitization with weekly scalp DPC. Unfractionated whole blood was the source of the extracted total RNA. This clonotype was seen a handful of times.

The sequence was obtained from a woman in her forties with alopecia areata. Some clones in this sample may be carry-over from other donors' samples. This material consisted of whole blood, taken in connection with sensitization to the hapten diphenylcyclopropenone (DPC). The chain has TRBV7-6 and TRBJ2-3; maybe TRBD1 (7 bases). CDR3 DNA sequence: TGTGCCAGCAGCTTAGAGTGGGACAGCGGGACAGATACGCAGTATTTT. Its protein product is CASSLEWDSGTDTQYF.